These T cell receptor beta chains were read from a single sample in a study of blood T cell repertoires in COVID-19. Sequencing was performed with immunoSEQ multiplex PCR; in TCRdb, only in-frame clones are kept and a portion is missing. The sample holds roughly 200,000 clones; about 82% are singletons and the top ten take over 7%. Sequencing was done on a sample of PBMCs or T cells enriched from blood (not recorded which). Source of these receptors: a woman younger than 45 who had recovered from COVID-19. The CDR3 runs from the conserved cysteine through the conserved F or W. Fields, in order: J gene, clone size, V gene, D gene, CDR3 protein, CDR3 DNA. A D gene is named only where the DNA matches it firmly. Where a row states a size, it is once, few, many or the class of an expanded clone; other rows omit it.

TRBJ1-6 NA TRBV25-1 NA CASSGTYSGSPLHF TGTGCCAGCAGTGGCACCTACTCGGGTTCACCCCTCCACTTT
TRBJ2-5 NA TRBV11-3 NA CASSPRTGDQETQYF TGTGCCAGCAGCCCGCGGACTGGGGACCAAGAGACCCAGTACTTC
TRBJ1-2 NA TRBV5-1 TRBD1 CASSLGTGRDYGYTF TGCGCCAGCAGCTTGGGGACAGGGAGGGACTATGGCTACACCTTC
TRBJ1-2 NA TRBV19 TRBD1 CASSIPTGYGYTF TGTGCCAGTAGTATTCCGACAGGGTATGGCTACACCTTC
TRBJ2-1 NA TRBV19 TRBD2 CASTHSGSSYNEQFF TGTGCCAGTACCCATAGCGGGAGCTCCTACAATGAGCAGTTCTTC
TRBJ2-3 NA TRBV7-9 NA CASSLYGGRGGTDTQYF TGTGCCAGCAGCCTATACGGTGGCAGGGGAGGCACAGATACGCAGTATTTT
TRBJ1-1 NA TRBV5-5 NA CASSSLRRQENTEAFF TGTGCCAGCAGCTCACTAAGGAGACAGGAAAACACTGAAGCTTTCTTT
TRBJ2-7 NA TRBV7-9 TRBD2 CASSYVAGTGGEQYF TGTGCCAGCAGCTACGTAGCGGGAACCGGGGGGGAGCAGTACTTC
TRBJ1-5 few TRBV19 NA CASSDSNQPQHF TGTGCCAGTTCAGATAGCAATCAGCCCCAGCATTTT
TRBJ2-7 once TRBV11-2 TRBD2 CASSPNLGLAGEGEQYF TGTGCCAGCAGCCCAAACCTGGGACTAGCGGGAGAGGGCGAGCAGTACTTC
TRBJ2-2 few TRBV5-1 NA CASSVTASAYTGELFF TGCGCCAGCAGCGTAACGGCTAGCGCCTACACCGGGGAGCTGTTTTTT
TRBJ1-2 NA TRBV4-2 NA CASSQGRARNYGYTF TGTGCCAGCAGCCAGGGGAGGGCCAGGAACTATGGCTACACCTTC
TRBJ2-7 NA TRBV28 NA CASSPVPGIIGEQYF TGTGCCAGCAGCCCAGTCCCGGGGATCATCGGCGAGCAGTACTTC
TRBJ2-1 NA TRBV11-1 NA CASSPRSKTYNEQFF TGTGCCAGCAGCCCACGATCTAAGACCTACAATGAGCAGTTCTTC
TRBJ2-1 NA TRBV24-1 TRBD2 CATSRASGIYNEQFF TGTGCCACCAGCAGAGCTAGCGGGATCTACAATGAGCAGTTCTTC
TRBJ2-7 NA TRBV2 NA CASRPRDKPGYEQYF TGTGCCAGCAGACCCCGGGACAAACCTGGATACGAGCAGTACTTC
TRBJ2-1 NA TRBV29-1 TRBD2 CSVEASGRVSSYNEQFF TGCAGCGTTGAAGCTAGCGGGAGAGTATCGTCCTACAATGAGCAGTTCTTC
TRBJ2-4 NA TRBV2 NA CASREGSAKNIQYF TGTGCCAGCAGGGAGGGTTCGGCCAAAAACATTCAGTACTTC
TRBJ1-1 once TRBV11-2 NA CASSLDGRGRGEAFF TGTGCCAGCAGCTTAGATGGCAGGGGAAGGGGTGAAGCTTTCTTT
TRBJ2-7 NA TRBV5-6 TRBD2 CASSNMGSGSHYEQYF TGTGCCAGCAGCAATATGGGGAGCGGGAGTCACTACGAGCAGTACTTC